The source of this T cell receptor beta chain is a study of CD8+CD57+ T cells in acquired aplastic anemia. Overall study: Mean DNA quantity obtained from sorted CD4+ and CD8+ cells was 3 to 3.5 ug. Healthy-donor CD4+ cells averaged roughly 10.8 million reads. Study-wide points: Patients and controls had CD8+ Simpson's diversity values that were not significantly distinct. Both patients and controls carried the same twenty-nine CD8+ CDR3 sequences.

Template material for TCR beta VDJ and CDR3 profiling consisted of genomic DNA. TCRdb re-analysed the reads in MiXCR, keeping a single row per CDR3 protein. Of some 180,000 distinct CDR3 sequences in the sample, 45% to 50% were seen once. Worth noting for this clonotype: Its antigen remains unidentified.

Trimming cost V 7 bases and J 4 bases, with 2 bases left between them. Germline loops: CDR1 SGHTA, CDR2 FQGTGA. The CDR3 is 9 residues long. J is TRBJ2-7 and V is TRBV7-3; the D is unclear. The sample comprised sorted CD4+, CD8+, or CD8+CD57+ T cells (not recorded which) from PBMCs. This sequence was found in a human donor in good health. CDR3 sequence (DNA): TGTGCCAGCACTTACGAGCAGTACTTC. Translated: CASTYEQYF.